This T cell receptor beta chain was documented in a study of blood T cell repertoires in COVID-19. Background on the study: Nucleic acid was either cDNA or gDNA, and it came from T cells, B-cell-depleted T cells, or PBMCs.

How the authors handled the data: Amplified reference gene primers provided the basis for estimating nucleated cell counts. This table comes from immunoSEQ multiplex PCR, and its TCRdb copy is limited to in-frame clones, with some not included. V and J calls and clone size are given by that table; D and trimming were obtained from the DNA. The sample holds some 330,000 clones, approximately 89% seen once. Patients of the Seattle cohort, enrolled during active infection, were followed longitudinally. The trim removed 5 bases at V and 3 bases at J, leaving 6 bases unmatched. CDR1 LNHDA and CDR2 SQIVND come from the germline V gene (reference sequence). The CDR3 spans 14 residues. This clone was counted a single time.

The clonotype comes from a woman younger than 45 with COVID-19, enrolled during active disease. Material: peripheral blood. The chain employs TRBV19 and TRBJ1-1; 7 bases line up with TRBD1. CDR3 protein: CASSLTGRYTEAFF. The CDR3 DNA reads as TGTGCCAGTAGTCTGACAGGGAGGTACACTGAAGCTTTCTTT.